This T cell receptor (beta chain) was identified in a study of shared clonotypes between healthy human individuals. Whole-study context: For every donor, three CD4 naive, three CD4 memory, two CD8 naive and one CD8 memory plates were used.

On this clone itself: The same CDR3 also results from other DNA sequences found in this sample.

Assay used: immunoSEQ multiplex PCR; TCRdb lists only in-frame clones, some missing. Of fewer than 400,000 clones in the sample, roughly 70% were seen once. Donation came from healthy HIV-negative adults that had no recent acute infections or vaccinations. A CD45RA+ naive subset and a CD45RA-negative memory subset were split from CD4+ cells. V shed 1 base and J shed 4 bases, with 5 bases lying between them. This CDR3 spans 11 amino acids. Germline-derived CDR1 and CDR2 are DFQATT and SNEGSKA (reference sequence). The specimen was memory CD4+ T cells sorted from blood. The subset denotes: CD45RA-negative fraction. The sequence was obtained from a man younger than 45 in good health. This chain links TRBV20-1 with TRBJ2-7; no firm D call. The CDR3 is CSARGEYEQYF. The CDR3 nucleotides read TGCAGTGCTAGAGGGGAATACGAGCAGTACTTC.